This T cell receptor beta chain emerged from a study of OX40 agonist ivuxolimab in advanced cancers. Between the trimmed V and J ends, which lost 1 base and 7 bases, there was a span of 11 bases. Germline loops: CDR1 SGHTA, CDR2 FQGNSA. The CDR3 is 14 amino acids. Measured with immunoSEQ multiplex PCR; TCRdb has only the in-frame clones, and not every one. The sample consists of 90,000 or so clones, about 90% of them appearing once. Here the sequenced sample was CD4+ or CD8+ T cells sorted from blood, taken in a trial of the OX40 agonist ivuxolimab. This clonotype originated in an adult with an advanced solid tumor such as melanoma, head and neck, liver or kidney cancer. The genes are TRBV7-2 and TRBJ2-4; D is unresolved. In DNA, the CDR3 is TGTGCCAGCAGCTTAGATGTTAGCACGAACATTCAGTACTTC. Amino acids: CASSLDVSTNIQYF.